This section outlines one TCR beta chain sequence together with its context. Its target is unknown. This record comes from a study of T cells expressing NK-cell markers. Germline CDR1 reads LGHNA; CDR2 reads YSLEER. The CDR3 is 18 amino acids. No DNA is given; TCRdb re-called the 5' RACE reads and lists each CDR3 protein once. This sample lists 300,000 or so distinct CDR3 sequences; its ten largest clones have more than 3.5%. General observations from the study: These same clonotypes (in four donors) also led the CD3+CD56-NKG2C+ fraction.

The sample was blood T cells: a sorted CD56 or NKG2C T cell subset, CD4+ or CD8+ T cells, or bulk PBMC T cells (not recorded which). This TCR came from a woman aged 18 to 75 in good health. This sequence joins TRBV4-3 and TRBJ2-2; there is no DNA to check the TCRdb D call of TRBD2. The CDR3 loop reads CASSQEWGRLAGAGELFF.